Here is one T cell receptor (beta chain) with its context. Other nucleotide sequences from this sample produce the same CDR3. The data were taken from a study of blood T cell repertoires in COVID-19. Background on the study: COVID-19 samples, acute and convalescent, were from the United States, Italy and Spain.

Original analysis: From reference gene primer amplification, estimates of nucleated cell counts were derived. Generated by immunoSEQ multiplex PCR, the TCRdb table keeps only in-frame clones and is missing some. V and J calls plus clone size are reproduced from that table; the DNA served to infer D and trimming. The sample has 200,000 to 300,000 clones, about 91% seen once. The study recruited people aged 18 to 89 years across 20 to 30 US areas. Assignment of participants to cohorts was predicated upon participant-reported clinical history. Per germline, CDR1 MDHEN and CDR2 SYDVKM. Trimming shortened V by 1 base and J by 3 bases, and 4 bases separated the two germline ends. The CDR3 sequence is 12 residues long.

The clonotype was recovered from a woman in her 40s with acute COVID-19. V usage is TRBV28 and J usage is TRBJ2-7; no firm D call. Sequencing used PBMCs or T cells enriched from blood (not recorded which). CDR3 DNA sequence: TGTGCCAGCAGTTTATCCGGCTACGAGCAGTACTTC. Translating it yields CASSLSGYEQYF.